The source of this T cell receptor beta chain is a study of blood T cell repertoires in COVID-19. Study information: The United States, Italy and Spain supplied acute and convalescent COVID-19 samples.

Germline V gene sequence: CDR1 SGHTS, CDR2 YDEGEE. There are 16 residues in the CDR3. V was trimmed by 3 bases and J by 2 bases, leaving 17 bases between them. Ages ranged from about 18 to 89 years, with residence in 24 US areas. Resolution of symptoms, clearance, or two negative PCRs was present in recovered Cohort 3 donors. In the original analysis: Estimation of nucleated cell counts relied on the amplification of reference gene primers. The assay was immunoSEQ multiplex PCR, and TCRdb's table has in-frame clones only and misses some. V and J calls and clone size come straight from that table; D and trimming were deduced from the DNA. The sample shows more than 400,000 clones, 75% to 90% of them seen only once.

Sequencing was carried out using PBMCs or T cells enriched from blood (not recorded which). This chain connects TRBV5-8 to TRBJ2-5; D may be TRBD2 (6 bases). The TCR originated in a woman aged 18-29 years who had recovered from COVID-19. The CDR3 loop reads CASSWGLGGEQETQYF. The CDR3 DNA follows: TGTGCCAGCAGCTGGGGACTCGGAGGGGAACAAGAGACCCAGTACTTC.